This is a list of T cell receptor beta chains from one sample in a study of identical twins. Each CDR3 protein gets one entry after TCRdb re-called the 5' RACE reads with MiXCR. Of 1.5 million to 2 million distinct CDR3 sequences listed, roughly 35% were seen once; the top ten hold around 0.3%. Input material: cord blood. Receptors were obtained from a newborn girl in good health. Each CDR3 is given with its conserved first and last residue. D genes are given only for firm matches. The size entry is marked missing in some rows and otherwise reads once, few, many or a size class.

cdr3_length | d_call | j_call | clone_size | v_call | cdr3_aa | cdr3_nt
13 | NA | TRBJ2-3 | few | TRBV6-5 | CASSYRYRDTQYF | TGTGCCAGCAGTTACCGCTACAGAGATACGCAGTATTTT
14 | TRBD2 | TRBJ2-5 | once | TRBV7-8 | CASRGSLAEETQYF | TGTGCCAGTCGGGGATCGCTAGCGGAAGAGACCCAGTACTTC
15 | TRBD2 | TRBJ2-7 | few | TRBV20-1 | CSAQGGLVNYNEQYF | TGCAGTGCTCAGGGTGGACTAGTGAACTACAATGAGCAGTACTTC
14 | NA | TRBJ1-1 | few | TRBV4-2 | CASSPYSGPGVAFF | TGTGCCAGCAGCCCATACTCAGGACCTGGGGTCGCTTTCTTT
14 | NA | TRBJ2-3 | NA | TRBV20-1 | CSGRLEVRTDTQYF | TGCAGTGGTAGACTGGAGGTCCGCACAGATACGCAGTATTTT
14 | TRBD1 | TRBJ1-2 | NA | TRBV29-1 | CSVAPRQGAYGYTF | TGCAGCGTTGCCCCAAGACAGGGGGCTTATGGCTACACCTTC
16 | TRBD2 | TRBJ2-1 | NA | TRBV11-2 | CASSLLSGGGYNEQFF | TGTGCCAGCAGCCTCCTGAGCGGGGGTGGTTACAATGAGCAGTTCTTC
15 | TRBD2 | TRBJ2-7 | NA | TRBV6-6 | CASRDLSGRTYEQYF | TGTGCCAGCAGAGATCTTAGCGGGAGAACATACGAGCAGTACTTC
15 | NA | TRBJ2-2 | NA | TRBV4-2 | CASSPRPQNTGELFF | TGTGCCAGCAGCCCCCGACCGCAGAACACCGGGGAGCTGTTTTTT
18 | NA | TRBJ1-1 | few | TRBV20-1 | CSARDPAGFAGMNTEAFF | TGCAGTGCTAGAGATCCCGCAGGGTTCGCGGGAATGAACACTGAAGCTTTCTTT
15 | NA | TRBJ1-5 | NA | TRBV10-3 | CASRPSSDSNQPQHF | TGTGCCAGTAGGCCCAGCTCTGATAGCAATCAGCCCCAGCATTTT
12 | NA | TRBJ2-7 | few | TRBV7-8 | CAGSPASYEQYF | TGTGCCGGCAGCCCGGCGTCCTACGAGCAGTACTTC
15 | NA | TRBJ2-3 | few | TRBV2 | CASSVGQAPTDTQYF | TGTGCCAGCAGTGTCGGCCAGGCCCCGACAGATACGCAGTATTTT
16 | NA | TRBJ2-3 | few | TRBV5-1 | CASSLGDGQGTDTQYF | TGCGCCAGCAGCTTGGGGGATGGGCAGGGCACAGATACGCAGTATTTT
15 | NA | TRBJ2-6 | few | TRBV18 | CASSPPGAGANVLTF | TGTGCCAGCTCACCACCAGGGGCTGGGGCCAACGTCCTGACTTTC
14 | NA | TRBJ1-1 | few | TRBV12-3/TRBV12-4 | CASRTGGQNTEAFF | TGTGCCAGCAGGACCGGAGGGCAGAACACTGAAGCTTTCTTT
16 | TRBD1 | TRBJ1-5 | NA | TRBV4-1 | CASSQATGGANQPQHF | TGCGCCAGCAGCCAAGCTACAGGGGGCGCGAATCAGCCCCAGCATTTT
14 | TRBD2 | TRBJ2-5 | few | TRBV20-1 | CSADSGTYQETQYF | TGCAGTGCTGACAGCGGGACGTACCAAGAGACCCAGTACTTC
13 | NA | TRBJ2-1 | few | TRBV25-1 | CASSEGKSLEQFF | TGTGCCAGCAGTGAAGGGAAAAGCCTTGAGCAGTTCTTC
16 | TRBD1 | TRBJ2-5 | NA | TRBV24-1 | CATSDPTSGTEETQYF | TGTGCCACCAGTGATCCGACCTCCGGGACAGAAGAGACCCAGTACTTC
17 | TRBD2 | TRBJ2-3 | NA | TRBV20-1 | CSARSTSGSPSTDTQYF | TGCAGTGCTAGGTCGACTAGCGGGTCCCCTAGCACAGATACGCAGTATTTT
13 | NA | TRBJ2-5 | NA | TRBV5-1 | CANSTLFGETQYF | TGCGCCAACAGCACCCTATTCGGAGAGACCCAGTACTTC
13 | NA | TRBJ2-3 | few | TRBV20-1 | CSADASHGDTQYF | TGCAGTGCGGACGCCTCGCACGGGGATACGCAGTATTTT
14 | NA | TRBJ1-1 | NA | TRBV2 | CASSQTSMNTEAFF | TGTGCCAGCAGTCAGACATCCATGAACACTGAAGCTTTCTTT
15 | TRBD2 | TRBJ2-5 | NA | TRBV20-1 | CSVHARGREQETQYF | TGCAGTGTTCATGCTCGCGGGAGGGAGCAAGAGACCCAGTACTTC
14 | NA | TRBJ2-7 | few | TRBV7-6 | CASSFLGNNYEQYF | TGTGCCAGCAGCTTTCTCGGAAACAACTACGAGCAGTACTTC
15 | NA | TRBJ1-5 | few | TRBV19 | CASSIEPRSNQPQHF | TGTGCCAGTAGTATAGAGCCCAGGAGCAATCAGCCCCAGCATTTT